The present T cell receptor beta chain was sequenced within a study of blood T cell repertoires in COVID-19. Worth noting for this clone: Other nucleotide sequences from this sample produce the same CDR3.

The germline V and J ends were trimmed by 2 bases and 0 bases, with 7 bases remaining between them. CDR3 length equals 14 residues. Germline V gives CDR1 MDHEN, CDR2 SYDVKM. Some clones are missing from TCRdb's copy, which holds only in-frame ones; the method was immunoSEQ multiplex PCR. The profile shows around 250,000 clones, about four fifths of them singletons. The TCR originated in a man in his fifties or sixties with active or convalescent COVID-19. The chain links TRBV28 to TRBJ1-1, with D unresolved. The sequenced material came from peripheral blood. In nucleotides, the CDR3 is TGTGCCAGCAGTTTAATCCGGGTGAACACTGAAGCTTTCTTT. This encodes CASSLIRVNTEAFF.